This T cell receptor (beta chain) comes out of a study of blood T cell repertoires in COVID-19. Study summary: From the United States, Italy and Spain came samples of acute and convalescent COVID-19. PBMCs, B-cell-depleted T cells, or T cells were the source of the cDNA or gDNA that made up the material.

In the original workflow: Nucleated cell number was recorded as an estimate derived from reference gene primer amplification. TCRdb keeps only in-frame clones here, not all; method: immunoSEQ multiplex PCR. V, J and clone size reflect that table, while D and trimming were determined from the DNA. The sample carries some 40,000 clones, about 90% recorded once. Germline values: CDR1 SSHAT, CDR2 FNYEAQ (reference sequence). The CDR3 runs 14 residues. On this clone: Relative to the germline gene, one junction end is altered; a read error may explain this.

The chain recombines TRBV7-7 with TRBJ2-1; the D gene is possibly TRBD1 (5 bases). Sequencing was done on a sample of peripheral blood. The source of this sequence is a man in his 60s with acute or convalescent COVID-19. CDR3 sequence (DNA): TGTGCTAGCAGCCCTGGACAAGCCTACAATGAGCAGTTCTTC. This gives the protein CASSPGQAYNEQFF.